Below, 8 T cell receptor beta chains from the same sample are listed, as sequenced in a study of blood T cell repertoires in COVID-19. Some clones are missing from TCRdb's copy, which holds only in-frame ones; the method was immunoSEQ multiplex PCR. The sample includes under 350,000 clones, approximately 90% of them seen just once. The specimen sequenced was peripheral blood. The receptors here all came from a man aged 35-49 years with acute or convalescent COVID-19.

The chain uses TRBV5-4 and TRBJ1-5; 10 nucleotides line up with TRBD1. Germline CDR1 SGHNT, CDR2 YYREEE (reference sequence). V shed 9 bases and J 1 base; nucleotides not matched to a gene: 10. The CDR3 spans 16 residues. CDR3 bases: TGTGCCACCGACGGGACAGGGGCTCGGAGCAATCAGCCCCAGCATTTT. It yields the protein CATDGTGARSNQPQHF.

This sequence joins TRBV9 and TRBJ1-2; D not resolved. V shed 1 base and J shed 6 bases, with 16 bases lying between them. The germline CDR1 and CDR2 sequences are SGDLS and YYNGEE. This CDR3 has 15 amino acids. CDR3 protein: CASSVNEGFPDGYTF. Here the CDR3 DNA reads TGTGCCAGCAGCGTAAATGAGGGATTCCCAGATGGCTACACCTTC.

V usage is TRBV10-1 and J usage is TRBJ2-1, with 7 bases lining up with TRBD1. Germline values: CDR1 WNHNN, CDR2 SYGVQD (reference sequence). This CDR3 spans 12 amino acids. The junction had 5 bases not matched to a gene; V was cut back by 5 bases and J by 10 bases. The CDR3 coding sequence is TGCGCCAGCAGTCGTTTAGGGGGCGAGCAGTTCTTC. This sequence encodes CASSRLGGEQFF.

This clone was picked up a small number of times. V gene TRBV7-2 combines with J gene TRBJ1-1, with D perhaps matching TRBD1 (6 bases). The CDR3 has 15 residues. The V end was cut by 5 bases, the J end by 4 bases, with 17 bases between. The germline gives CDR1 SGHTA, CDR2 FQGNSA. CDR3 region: CASSIQGGALTEAFF. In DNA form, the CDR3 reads TGTGCCAGCAGCATACAGGGAGGGGCCCTCACTGAAGCTTTCTTT.

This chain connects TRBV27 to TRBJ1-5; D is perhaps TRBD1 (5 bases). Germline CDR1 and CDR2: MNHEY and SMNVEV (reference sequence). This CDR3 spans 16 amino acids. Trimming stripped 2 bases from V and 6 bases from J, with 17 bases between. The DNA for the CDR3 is TGTGCCAGCAGTTTAGGGACTGGCGGGCGTGGTCAGCCCCAGCATTTT. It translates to CASSLGTGGRGQPQHF.

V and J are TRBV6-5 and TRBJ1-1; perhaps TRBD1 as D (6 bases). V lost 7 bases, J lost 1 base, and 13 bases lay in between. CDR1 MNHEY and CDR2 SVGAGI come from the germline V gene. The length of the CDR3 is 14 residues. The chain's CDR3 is CASTMGDTNTEAFF. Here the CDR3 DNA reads TGTGCCAGCACCATGGGGGACACGAACACTGAAGCTTTCTTT.

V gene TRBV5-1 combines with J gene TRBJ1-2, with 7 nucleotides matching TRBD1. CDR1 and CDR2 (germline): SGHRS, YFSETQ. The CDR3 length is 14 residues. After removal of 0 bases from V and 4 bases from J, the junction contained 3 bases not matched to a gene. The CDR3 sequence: CASSLDAGGYGYTF. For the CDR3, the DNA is TGCGCCAGCAGCTTGGACGCAGGGGGCTATGGCTACACCTTC. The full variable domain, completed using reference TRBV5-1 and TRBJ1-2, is KAGVTQTPRYLIKTRGQQVTLSCSPISGHRSVSWYQQTPGQGLQFLFEYFSETQRNKGNFPGRFSGRQFSNSRSEMNVSTLELGDSALYLCASSLDAGGYGYTFGSGTRLTVV.

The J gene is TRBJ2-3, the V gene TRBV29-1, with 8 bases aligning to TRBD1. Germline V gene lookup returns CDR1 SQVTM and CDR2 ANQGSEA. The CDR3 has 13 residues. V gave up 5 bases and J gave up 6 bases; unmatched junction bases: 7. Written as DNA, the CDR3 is TGCAGCGTTCTTGGACAGGGCCCCGATACGCAGTATTTT. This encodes CSVLGQGPDTQYF.